Detailed here is one T cell receptor (beta chain). The data derive from a study of control samples from healthy donors and cancer patients. V shed 4 bases and J shed 3 bases, with 17 bases lying between them. Germline V lookup: CDR1 MGHRA, CDR2 YSYEKL. CDR3 length: 16 amino acids. Libraries were prepared by immunoSEQ multiplex PCR; TCRdb keeps only in-frame clonotypes and omits some of them. The table lists about 150,000 clones, 93% of them singletons. This clonotype originated in a man aged 50-59 years in good health. The J gene is TRBJ2-3, the V gene TRBV4-1, with D possibly being TRBD1 or TRBD2 (5 bases each). The sequencing sample was made of blood. DNA of the CDR3: TGCGCCAGCAGCCCGGGGCGTAGAATGTCAACAGATACGCAGTATTTT. It translates to CASSPGRRMSTDTQYF.